These 27 T cell receptor beta chains originate from one sample sequenced in a study of synovial regulatory T cells in juvenile arthritis. Assay: immunoSEQ multiplex PCR; the TCRdb copy retains only in-frame clones and omits some. The sample shows 10,000 or so clones, and approximately 0.71% sits with its ten largest clones. Sequences were obtained from Treg cells from blood. This sample's subset: remaining (HLA-DR-negative) circulating blood Treg cells. The receptors here all came from a donor aged 2-29 years with juvenile idiopathic arthritis.

The J gene is TRBJ1-2, the V gene TRBV6-1; TCRdb gives TRBD1 as the D gene, but with no DNA this cannot be confirmed. The CDR3 contains 19 residues. The DNA is unrecorded. CDR1 and CDR2 from the germline V gene are MNHNS and SASEGT. CDR3 region: CASSERGAGGHWANYGYTF.

The chain links TRBV6-1 to TRBJ2-1; without DNA, the TCRdb call of TRBD1 cannot be checked. The CDR3 totals 14 residues. Only the protein is on record. Germline CDR1 is MNHNS and CDR2 is SASEGT. The chain's CDR3 is CASYRDRMLREQFF.

This chain joins TRBV6-1 and TRBJ2-1; TCRdb reports TRBD2, a call that lacks DNA to check it against. Germline loops: CDR1 MNHNS, CDR2 SASEGT. This CDR3 region has 12 residues. No DNA accompanies this entry. CDR3 region: CASTNLAGQQFF.

This chain uses TRBV5-1 with TRBJ1-4; there is no DNA to check the TCRdb D call of TRBD1. From germline, CDR1 is SGHRS and CDR2 YFSETQ. The CDR3 runs to 15 residues. No nucleotide data were recorded. CDR3 loop: CASSLSGTGDEKLFF.

V gene TRBV4-2 combines with J gene TRBJ2-2. CDR1 is LGHNA, CDR2 YNFKEQ, per germline. The CDR3 sequence is 14 residues long. DNA was not recorded. The CDR3 reads CASSQVRNTGELFF.

This rearrangement joins TRBV6-1 to TRBJ1-6. The CDR3 consists of 15 residues. No DNA is recorded. Looked up from germline, CDR1 is MNHNS and CDR2 is SASEGT. The CDR3 sequence: CASSEMRDYNSPLHF.

The rearrangement joins TRBV5-6 to TRBJ2-7; the D call of TRBD1 rests on TCRdb alone, since no DNA is present to check it. Germline-derived CDR1 and CDR2 are SGHDT and YYEEEE. This CDR3 contains 14 residues. The entry carries no DNA sequence. CDR3 residues: CASSLETGIHEQYF.

The chain uses TRBV7-7 and TRBJ2-3; no DNA is available, so the TRBD2 call from TCRdb remains unchecked. Germline V CDR1 and CDR2: SSHAT, FNYEAQ (reference sequence). CDR3 length: 13 residues. The DNA is not on file. CDR3: CASSAGTSGTQYF.

The chain links TRBV7-9 to TRBJ2-7; TCRdb indicates TRBD2, and absent DNA this call remains unverified. The CDR3 covers 15 residues. The DNA is not on file. Germline-derived CDR1 and CDR2 are SEHNR and FQNEAQ (reference sequence). CDR3 amino acids: CASSPRGSGSYEQYF. The variable domain in full, with the rest retrieved from reference TRBV7-9 and TRBJ2-7, is DTGVSQNPRHKITKRGQNVTFRCDPISEHNRLYWYRQTLGQGPEFLTYFQNEAQLEKSRLLSDRFSAERPKGSFSTLEIQRTEQGDSAMYLCASSPRGSGSYEQYFGPGTRLTVT.

This sequence joins TRBV29-1 and TRBJ1-2. The CDR3 consists of 11 residues. No nucleotide data were recorded. The germline CDR1 and CDR2 sequences are SQVTM and ANQGSEA. CDR3 sequence: CSVVIGGGYTF.

This chain connects TRBV7-2 to TRBJ2-7. CDR1 SGHTA and CDR2 FQGNSA come from the germline V gene. The CDR3 has 8 residues. The DNA is not on file. The CDR3: CASSLSRV.

The chain joins TRBV5-6 to TRBJ1-6; checking the TCRdb D call of TRBD1 is not possible without DNA. This CDR3 has 17 amino acids. There is no recorded DNA. CDR1 is SGHDT, CDR2 YYEEEE, per germline. This chain's CDR3 is CASSLLIRTATNSPLHF.

The gene calls are TRBV4-3 and TRBJ2-7; TCRdb returns TRBD1, unconfirmable since there is no DNA. Germline CDR1 LGHNA, CDR2 YSLEER. This CDR3 has 19 amino acids. The DNA sequence is not available. The CDR3 loop is CASSPARPFNRVGPYEQYF.

The chain links TRBV19 to TRBJ2-1; checking the TCRdb D call of TRBD2 is not possible without DNA. The germline gives CDR1 LNHDA, CDR2 SQIVND (reference sequence). The CDR3 loop spans 12 amino acids. No DNA was logged. The CDR3 sequence: CAAGGPYNEQFF.

This chain joins TRBV14 and TRBJ1-1; lacking DNA, the TRBD1 call made by TCRdb goes unchecked. The CDR3 has 13 residues. DNA is not on record. Germline V gene data show CDR1 as SGHDN and CDR2 as FVKESK. The CDR3 region is CASSQGRGTEAFF.

The V gene is TRBV10-3, the J gene TRBJ1-5. CDR3 length: 16 residues. Only the protein is on record. The germline V gene has CDR1 ENHRY and CDR2 SYGVKD. CDR3 sequence reads: CAISELWEGLSQPQHF.

The V gene is TRBV7-2, the J gene TRBJ1-2. Germline CDR1 reads SGHTA; CDR2 reads FQGNSA. This CDR3 has 15 residues. No DNA sequence was recorded. This CDR3 is CASSLARRSTYGYTF.

The genes are TRBV5-4 and TRBJ1-2. This CDR3 spans 13 amino acids. No DNA accompanies this entry. CDR1 is SGHNT, CDR2 YYREEE, per germline (reference sequence). The CDR3 here is CASSLGGFGGYTF.

The chain has TRBV4-3 and TRBJ2-1; TCRdb indicates TRBD2, and absent DNA this call remains unverified. There are 17 residues in the CDR3. There is no recorded DNA. The germline V gene encodes CDR1 LGHNA and CDR2 YSLEER. The CDR3 region is CASSRRLVKITYNEQFF.

The V call is TRBV19, the J call TRBJ1-1. This CDR3 has 14 residues. No nucleotide data were recorded. Per the germline V gene, CDR1 is LNHDA and CDR2 is SQIVND (reference sequence). The CDR3 sequence is CASSIGGQGAEAFF.

The chain employs TRBV9 and TRBJ1-1. This CDR3 has 13 residues. There is no recorded DNA. The V gene's germline CDR1 is SGDLS and CDR2 YYNGEE. The CDR3 sequence: CASSVASNTEAFF.

The J gene is TRBJ2-7, the V gene TRBV5-5; without DNA, the TCRdb call of TRBD2 cannot be checked. The V gene's germline CDR1 is SGHKS and CDR2 YYEKEE (reference sequence). The CDR3 has 15 residues. Only the protein sequence is given. The CDR3 loop reads CASSLALQGTYEQYF.

The gene calls are TRBV10-3 and TRBJ2-7; absent DNA, TCRdb's TRBD1 call cannot be checked. CDR3 length equals 14 residues. The DNA is not on file. Germline values: CDR1 ENHRY, CDR2 SYGVKD. The CDR3 spells CATHPGDRDRAQYF.

The J gene is TRBJ1-5, the V gene TRBV10-3. The CDR3 runs to 14 residues. No DNA has been recorded. The V gene's germline CDR1 is ENHRY and CDR2 SYGVKD. This chain's CDR3 is CAISGGRGNQPQHF.

The chain is built from TRBV5-6 and TRBJ1-4; no DNA is available, so the TRBD1 call from TCRdb remains unchecked. The CDR3 is made up of 13 amino acids. Nucleotide data are not available. Germline assignment: CDR1 SGHDT and CDR2 YYEEEE. The chain's CDR3 is CASSLVQSEKLFF.

The chain employs TRBV7-9 and TRBJ2-3; lacking DNA, the TRBD2 call made by TCRdb goes unchecked. The CDR3 runs 18 residues. No DNA was logged. The germline CDR1 and CDR2 sequences are SEHNR and FQNEAQ (reference sequence). CDR3 region: CASSPLRVRGRGTDTQYF.

This chain links TRBV5-4 with TRBJ2-2; TCRdb's assignment of TRBD1 cannot be checked, as there is no DNA. The CDR3 runs to 15 residues. The protein alone is recorded here. Germline loops: CDR1 SGHNT, CDR2 YYREEE (reference sequence). CDR3 amino acids: CASSFRGRPTGELFF.